Below, 22 T cell receptor beta chains from the same sample are listed, as sequenced in a study of T cell responses to AZD1222 COVID-19 vaccine. The data were produced by immunoSEQ multiplex PCR, yet TCRdb's version contains in-frame clones alone and is incomplete. The repertoire includes 150,000 to 200,000 clones, approximately 86% of them detected once, and about 9.9% sits in the top ten. This material consisted of peripheral blood, taken 28 days after the second AZD1222 dose. The receptors were gathered from an adult who received the AZD1222 COVID-19 vaccine.

The chain has TRBV5-1 and TRBJ1-1; D gene unclear. V lost 0 bases to trimming and J lost 1 base, with 7 bases between them. This CDR3 contains 14 residues. Germline V gene sequence: CDR1 SGHRS, CDR2 YFSETQ. The CDR3 DNA reads as TGCGCCAGCAGCTTGGCCCTGGAGAACACTGAAGCTTTCTTT. Its translation is CASSLALENTEAFF. The full variable domain, rest sourced from reference TRBV5-1 and TRBJ1-1, is KAGVTQTPRYLIKTRGQQVTLSCSPISGHRSVSWYQQTPGQGLQFLFEYFSETQRNKGNFPGRFSGRQFSNSRSEMNVSTLELGDSALYLCASSLALENTEAFFGQGTRLTVV.

This clone was counted a single time. V and J are TRBV7-3 and TRBJ1-2; D is perhaps TRBD1 (6 bases). CDR3 length: 13 residues. Germline CDR1 and CDR2: SGHTA and FQGTGA. V was clipped by 1 base and J by 8 bases, with 11 bases between them. The CDR3, as DNA: TGTGCCAGCAGCTTAAGGGCTGGGGGCGGCTACACCTTC. It is translated as CASSLRAGGGYTF.

The rearrangement uses TRBV28 and TRBJ1-5; no definite D call. V was cut by 8 bases and J by 0 bases, with 8 bases left in between. CDR1 MDHEN and CDR2 SYDVKM come from the germline V gene. The CDR3 runs to 13 residues. The CDR3 loop is CASSDYSNQPQHF. The DNA of the CDR3 is TGTGCCAGCTCAGATTATAGCAATCAGCCCCAGCATTTT.

The rearrangement uses TRBV7-2 and TRBJ2-2; TRBD2 matches 16 bases. Per germline, CDR1 SGHTA and CDR2 FQGNSA. The V segment lost 4 bases and the J segment 3 bases; nucleotides outside the gene matches: 5. The CDR3 has 18 amino acids. CDR3 bases: TGTGCCAGCAGCTCCGGGACTAGCGGGGGGGCAGACACCGGGGAGCTGTTTTTT. It codes for CASSSGTSGGADTGELFF.

DNA of the CDR3: TGTGCCAGCAGCTTAAACGACAAGCGCACAGATACGCAGTATTTT. It specifies CASSLNDKRTDTQYF. This chain joins TRBV7-8 and TRBJ2-3; D remains ambiguous. CDR1 and CDR2 from the germline V gene are SGHVS and FQNEAQ. The V gene lost 2 bases and the J gene lost 1 base, with 10 bases spanning the gap. This CDR3 contains 15 residues.

V is TRBV7-6 and J is TRBJ1-6; weak D call: TRBD1 (5 bases). The CDR3 length is 17 residues. Germline assignment: CDR1 SGHVS and CDR2 FNYEAQ. V lost 5 bases and J lost 4, with 18 bases in between. In nucleotides, the CDR3 is TGTGCCAGCAGCGCAGGATACGGCCGGGGGTATAATTCACCCCTCCACTTT. Its translation is CASSAGYGRGYNSPLHF.

The chain links TRBV7-8 to TRBJ2-6; maybe TRBD2 (5 bases). Trimming left V 0 bases short and J 7 bases short, with 13 bases between. Germline lookup yields CDR1 SGHVS and CDR2 FQNEAQ. The CDR3 loop spans 16 amino acids. CDR3 loop: CASSLALTGGANVLTF. The CDR3 DNA sequence: TGTGCCAGCAGCTTAGCTTTGACTGGAGGAGCCAACGTCCTGACTTTC.

The chain joins TRBV21-1 to TRBJ1-5. TRBV21-1 is shown as a pseudogene. This CDR3 region has 14 residues. The CDR3 spells CASSIWDGRGPQHF. CDR3 DNA: TGTGCCAGCAGCATCTGGGACGGGAGAGGGCCCCAGCATTTT.

This chain connects TRBV9 to TRBJ1-1, with unresolved D. V lost 0 bases to trimming and J lost 1 base, with 4 bases between them. Germline lookup yields CDR1 SGDLS and CDR2 YYNGEE. This CDR3 contains 13 residues. For the CDR3, the DNA is TGTGCCAGCAGCGTAGCACAGAACACTGAAGCTTTCTTT. It specifies CASSVAQNTEAFF.

This clone was found a few times. The chain uses TRBV6-5 and TRBJ1-1, with 7 positions matching TRBD1. This CDR3 is built from 15 residues. Germline CDR1 is MNHEY and CDR2 is SVGAGI. J was trimmed by 3 bases and V by 6 bases; bases with no gene match: 10. The CDR3 loop is CASRSGDSSYTEAFF. Written as DNA, the CDR3 is TGTGCCAGCAGGAGCGGGGACAGTTCGTACACTGAAGCTTTCTTT.

V and J are TRBV10-1 and TRBJ1-1; 9 bases line up with TRBD1. The CDR3 spans 12 residues. The junction had 6 bases not matched to a gene; V was cut back by 11 bases and J by 5 bases. Looked up from germline, CDR1 is WNHNN and CDR2 is SYGVQD (reference sequence). The CDR3, as DNA: TGCGCCCACAGGACAGGGGAGACTGAAGCTTTCTTT. This codes for CAHRTGETEAFF.

The CDR3 DNA follows: TGTGCCAGCAGCCAAAGACAGGATCCCTACGAGCAGTACTTC. It translates to CASSQRQDPYEQYF. The rearrangement joins TRBV5-4 to TRBJ2-7, with D perhaps TRBD1 (6 bases). Germline loops: CDR1 SGHNT, CDR2 YYREEE (reference sequence). V dropped 4 bases and J dropped 2 bases, with 13 bases sitting between them. The CDR3 spans 14 residues.

The rearrangement joins TRBV11-3 to TRBJ2-5; TRBD2 agrees at 7 bases. This CDR3 region has 15 residues. The V gene end was trimmed by 4 bases and the J gene end by 5 bases; junction bases not matched to a gene: 10. Germline CDR1 is SGHNT and CDR2 is YENEEA. The CDR3 spells CASSWGGGGDETQYF. The CDR3 nucleotides read TGTGCCAGCAGCTGGGGCGGGGGAGGCGACGAGACCCAGTACTTC.

This clone showed up just once. This rearrangement joins TRBV25-1 to TRBJ2-5; 13 bases align to TRBD2. V was clipped by 6 bases and J by 4 bases; unmatched bases: 8. Germline V gives CDR1 MGHDK, CDR2 SYGVNS. CDR3 length equals 16 residues. CDR3 sequence: CASRPTSGGARETQYF. The CDR3 DNA is TGTGCCAGCAGACCTACTAGCGGGGGGGCCCGAGAGACCCAGTACTTC.

This clone was observed a single time. The J gene is TRBJ2-3, the V gene TRBV5-5, with D unclear. The CDR3 runs to 15 residues. V lost 5 bases, J lost 0 bases, and 13 bases lay in between. From germline, CDR1 is SGHKS and CDR2 YYEKEE (reference sequence). CDR3 residues: CASSGIYESTDTQYF. The CDR3 DNA reads as TGTGCCAGCAGTGGCATCTACGAGAGCACAGATACGCAGTATTTT.

This sequence joins TRBV19 and TRBJ2-7; no clear D gene. Trimming removed 1 base from V and 7 bases from J, with 8 bases in between. Germline V gene lookup returns CDR1 LNHDA and CDR2 SQIVND (reference sequence). The CDR3 loop spans 12 amino acids. This CDR3 reads CASSIVGSEQYF. In DNA, the CDR3 is TGTGCCAGTAGTATAGTGGGAAGTGAGCAGTACTTC.

The CDR3 DNA reads TGTGCCAGCAGCTCCCAGGGGGCGCTTGTCGAGCAGTACTTC. Protein: CASSSQGALVEQYF. The V call is TRBV7-2, the J call TRBJ2-7, with 8 positions matching TRBD1. This CDR3 is 14 amino acids long. Trimming took 4 bases from V and 6 from J; bases not matched to a gene: 8. The germline V gene encodes CDR1 SGHTA and CDR2 FQGNSA.

This clone appeared once. V usage is TRBV6-6 and J usage is TRBJ2-3; 8 bases are shared with TRBD1. Germline V gene data show CDR1 as MNHNY and CDR2 as SVGAGI (reference sequence). J gave up 5 bases and V 6 bases, and 10 bases lay outside the gene matches. This CDR3 is 15 amino acids long. The CDR3 DNA sequence: TGTGCCAGCAGCCCAAGAAAACAGGGGGGAGATACGCAGTATTTT. Protein sequence: CASSPRKQGGDTQYF.

V is TRBV3-1 (or the pseudogene TRBV3-2) and J is TRBJ2-3; 8 bases are a match to TRBD1. Germline CDR1 LGHDT, CDR2 YNNKEL (reference sequence). After removal of 3 bases from V and 2 bases from J, the junction contained 4 bases not matched to a gene. The CDR3 runs 15 residues. The CDR3 is CASSQTGADTDTQYF. In DNA, the CDR3 is TGTGCCAGCAGCCAGACAGGGGCGGACACAGATACGCAGTATTTT.

The chain links TRBV13 to TRBJ2-7; 10 nucleotides match TRBD1. The CDR3 sequence is 15 residues long. J was trimmed by 5 bases and V by 6 bases; bases with no gene match: 10. Germline CDR1 PRHDT, CDR2 FYEKMQ (reference sequence). DNA of the CDR3: TGTGCCAGCAGTCCGGGACAGGGGCCGGTGGACGAGCAGTACTTC. This sequence encodes CASSPGQGPVDEQYF.

This CDR3 reads CSVDVLNTEAFF. In nucleotides, the CDR3 is TGCAGCGTTGATGTTCTGAACACTGAAGCTTTCTTT. The gene calls are TRBV29-1 and TRBJ1-1, with unresolved D. The ends were cut back, 3 bases at V and 0 bases at J, with 5 bases in the middle. CDR3 length equals 12 residues. CDR1 is SQVTM and CDR2 is ANQGSEA in the germline V gene. Full variable domain (outside the CDR3, taken from reference TRBV29-1 and TRBJ1-1): SAVISQKPSRDICQRGTSLTIQCQVDSQVTMMFWYRQQPGQSLTLIATANQGSEATYESGFVIDKFPISRPNLTFSTLTVSNMSPEDSSIYLCSVDVLNTEAFFGQGTRLTVV.

This rearrangement joins TRBV5-1 to TRBJ2-7; 12 bases align to TRBD2. Germline values: CDR1 SGHRS, CDR2 YFSETQ. Trimming took 4 bases from V and 5 from J; bases not matched to a gene: 7. The CDR3 is 15 residues long. The CDR3: CASSITLAGGNEQYF. The CDR3 nucleotides are TGCGCCAGCAGCATAACACTAGCGGGGGGAAACGAGCAGTACTTC.